These T cell receptor beta chains were read from a single sample in a study of blood T cell repertoires in COVID-19. TCRdb's table, derived via immunoSEQ multiplex PCR, lists solely in-frame clones and lacks some. The sample has over 85,000 clones; approximately 92% are singletons. The specimen was peripheral blood. The receptors derive from a man between 18 and 29 years old with acute or convalescent COVID-19. Each CDR3 is given with its conserved first and last residue. D genes are given only for firm matches. The listing skips clone size in some rows; elsewhere it reads once, few, many or a size class.

V	J	D	size	CDR3	DNA
TRBV18	TRBJ1-6	-	-	CASSPDDRSYNSPLHF	TGTGCCAGCTCACCAGACGACAGATCCTATAATTCACCCCTCCACTTT
TRBV5-1	TRBJ1-1	-	-	CASSAQGGSTEAFF	TGCGCCAGCAGCGCACAGGGAGGGAGCACTGAAGCTTTCTTT
TRBV6-1	TRBJ1-1	TRBD1	-	CASSVPTGASGDTEAFF	TGTGCCAGCAGTGTACCGACAGGGGCAAGTGGGGACACTGAAGCTTTCTTT
TRBV12-3/TRBV12-4	TRBJ2-1	-	-	CASRSVGEGEQFF	TGTGCCAGCAGGTCGGTGGGAGAGGGTGAGCAGTTCTTC
TRBV30	TRBJ1-1	TRBD1	-	CAWDRARTEAFF	TGTGCCTGGGACAGGGCGAGAACTGAAGCTTTCTTT
TRBV18	TRBJ1-2	-	-	CASSPYLDPTTYGYTF	TGTGCCAGCTCACCATATCTAGACCCAACAACGTATGGCTACACCTTC
TRBV5-6	TRBJ2-7	-	-	CASSLLSRSYYEQYF	TGTGCCAGCAGCTTGTTGTCCAGGTCCTACTACGAGCAGTACTTC
TRBV19	TRBJ2-7	TRBD2	once	CASSMGASGSLQYF	TGTGCCAGTAGTATGGGGGCGAGCGGGAGCCTCCAGTACTTC
TRBV7-9	TRBJ2-7	TRBD2	-	CASSHERTSVHYEQYF	TGTGCCAGCAGCCACGAAAGGACTAGCGTCCACTACGAGCAGTACTTC
TRBV6-5	TRBJ1-6	TRBD1	-	CATTGGSYNSPLHF	TGTGCCACCACAGGGGGCTCCTATAATTCACCCCTCCACTTT